These T cell receptor beta chains were read from a single sample in a study of blood T cell repertoires in COVID-19. Repertoires were generated with immunoSEQ multiplex PCR, while TCRdb's copy carries only in-frame clones and drops some. This sample has around 300,000 clones, with around 91% found just once. The material sequenced was peripheral blood. The receptors shown here come from a middle-aged woman with COVID-19, enrolled during active disease. CDR3s leave out the opening cysteine and the closing phenylalanine or tryptophan.

V gene: TRBV20-1; CDR3 protein: SASPGQGNYEQY
V gene: TRBV6-5; CDR3 protein: ASSYAGEETQY
V gene: TRBV15; CDR3 protein: ATSRDWLVADTQY
V gene: TRBV5-4; CDR3 protein: ASSLAGLYQETQY
V gene: TRBV5-4; CDR3 protein: ASRNRDRYSNYGYT
V gene: TRBV20-1; CDR3 protein: SASLAGDGYT
V gene: TRBV19; CDR3 protein: ASTSQTAGYNSPLH
V gene: TRBV27; CDR3 protein: ASSLTGLSSYEQY
V gene: TRBV29-1; CDR3 protein: GISRGNTEAF
V gene: TRBV3-1/TRBV3-2; CDR3 protein: ASSLPDWGGTDTQY
V gene: TRBV28; CDR3 protein: ASRTSGGIEQY
V gene: TRBV6-5; CDR3 protein: ASSSKTLQGQRGYT
V gene: TRBV19; CDR3 protein: ATSYSSGNQPQH
V gene: TRBV5-6; CDR3 protein: ASSSFAFFATYNEQF
V gene: TRBV24-1; CDR3 protein: ATPGKAYNEQF
V gene: TRBV19; CDR3 protein: ASSIMNGAEAF
V gene: TRBV29-1; CDR3 protein: SVGRGEVGYT
V gene: TRBV7-2; CDR3 protein: ASSWLSNQPQH
V gene: TRBV3-1/TRBV3-2; CDR3 protein: ASSQDDRAGGYT
V gene: TRBV27; CDR3 protein: ASSLAGAGETQY
V gene: TRBV19; CDR3 protein: ASSIGGSGQETQY
V gene: TRBV27; CDR3 protein: ASSYAGLVGNTIY
V gene: TRBV5-8; CDR3 protein: ASSFSGAGNEQF
V gene: TRBV7-9; CDR3 protein: ASSLPPRLAGVANEQF
V gene: TRBV5-5; CDR3 protein: ASSFRDRGAYEQY
V gene: TRBV6-5; CDR3 protein: ASSYRLDSSYNEQF
V gene: TRBV5-1; CDR3 protein: ASSRGTSGRLTDTGELF
V gene: TRBV28; CDR3 protein: ASRGGAYGYT
V gene: TRBV14; CDR3 protein: ASSRGVGKKWGRGYAEAF
V gene: TRBV6-4; CDR3 protein: ASSETSGSTGELF
V gene: TRBV29-1; CDR3 protein: SVEDYLRGVPYEQY
V gene: TRBV15; CDR3 protein: ATSAPSGGKETQY
V gene: TRBV27; CDR3 protein: ASRPRPDRENQPQH
V gene: TRBV7-2; CDR3 protein: ASWGGPDTQY
V gene: TRBV6-5; CDR3 protein: ASSPDRGLYEQY
V gene: TRBV11-2; CDR3 protein: ASSLYPGGISTNEKLF
V gene: TRBV29-1; CDR3 protein: SVGRTGGRGTGELF
V gene: TRBV28; CDR3 protein: ASSFMRGRDFRLEQY
V gene: TRBV9; CDR3 protein: ASSVQDRGALGYT
V gene: TRBV28; CDR3 protein: ASSTPQGWVTEAF
V gene: TRBV28; CDR3 protein: ASRYYRGGYT
V gene: TRBV18; CDR3 protein: ASSPDRGRTEAF
V gene: TRBV9; CDR3 protein: ASSVEGDSSDTQY
V gene: TRBV11-2; CDR3 protein: ASSPRGGQGNTIY
V gene: TRBV6-2/TRBV6-3; CDR3 protein: ASSQTGEVAF
V gene: TRBV9; CDR3 protein: ASSKRLAGAWDEQY